These T cell receptor beta chains were read from a single sample in a study of blood T cell repertoires in COVID-19. Profiled with immunoSEQ multiplex PCR; TCRdb holds only in-frame clones, not every one. The sample lists 140,000 to 150,000 clones, 80% to 90% occurring once. The specimen was peripheral blood. These receptors all stem from a man between 60 and 75 years old with active or convalescent COVID-19. Both conserved end residues are part of each CDR3. The order of the fields is clone size, V gene, J gene, D gene, CDR3 length, CDR3 protein, CDR3 DNA. D genes are given only for firm matches. The size entry is marked missing in some rows and otherwise reads once, few, many or a size class.

clone_size: .
v_call: TRBV7-8
j_call: TRBJ2-7
d_call: .
cdr3_length: 18
cdr3_aa: CASREGSGGSLLGYEQYF
cdr3_nt: TGTGCCAGCAGGGAGGGGTCAGGGGGGTCCCTCCTAGGATACGAGCAGTACTTC

clone_size: .
v_call: TRBV29-1
j_call: TRBJ1-5
d_call: .
cdr3_length: 14
cdr3_aa: CSVGPGSGNQPQHF
cdr3_nt: TGCAGCGTTGGACCAGGGTCGGGCAATCAGCCCCAGCATTTT

clone_size: .
v_call: TRBV14
j_call: TRBJ2-2
d_call: .
cdr3_length: 13
cdr3_aa: CASSPGQPGELFF
cdr3_nt: TGTGCCAGCAGCCCCGGACAGCCCGGGGAGCTGTTTTTT

clone_size: .
v_call: TRBV15
j_call: TRBJ1-5
d_call: TRBD1
cdr3_length: 16
cdr3_aa: CATSPSGQGMRQPQHF
cdr3_nt: TGTGCCACCAGCCCTTCGGGACAGGGAATGCGTCAGCCCCAGCATTTT

clone_size: .
v_call: TRBV25-1
j_call: TRBJ2-1
d_call: TRBD2
cdr3_length: 16
cdr3_aa: CASSDRAGGLLSEQFF
cdr3_nt: TGTGCCAGCAGTGATCGGGCGGGAGGCCTCCTCAGCGAGCAGTTCTTC

clone_size: few
v_call: TRBV4-1
j_call: TRBJ2-6
d_call: TRBD1
cdr3_length: 20
cdr3_aa: CASSQGPPGQGGYGANVLTF
cdr3_nt: TGCGCCAGCAGCCAAGGTCCGCCGGGACAGGGAGGCTATGGGGCCAACGTCCTGACTTTC

clone_size: .
v_call: TRBV10-3
j_call: TRBJ2-3
d_call: TRBD2
cdr3_length: 14
cdr3_aa: CAIRRGGDADTQYF
cdr3_nt: TGTGCCATCAGGCGGGGGGGCGATGCAGATACGCAGTATTTT

clone_size: once
v_call: TRBV27
j_call: TRBJ1-1
d_call: TRBD1
cdr3_length: 14
cdr3_aa: CASSSGTGMFEAFF
cdr3_nt: TGTGCCAGCAGCTCCGGGACAGGGATGTTTGAAGCTTTCTTT

clone_size: .
v_call: TRBV2
j_call: TRBJ1-4
d_call: TRBD1
cdr3_length: 13
cdr3_aa: CASRTGRFEKLFF
cdr3_nt: TGTGCCAGCAGGACAGGGCGGTTTGAAAAACTGTTTTTT

clone_size: .
v_call: TRBV9
j_call: TRBJ2-1
d_call: .
cdr3_length: 14
cdr3_aa: CASSPRPDREGQFF
cdr3_nt: TGTGCCAGCAGCCCCCGACCGGACAGGGAGGGGCAGTTCTTC

clone_size: .
v_call: TRBV27
j_call: TRBJ2-7
d_call: TRBD2
cdr3_length: 17
cdr3_aa: CASSLTGTSIFSHEQYF
cdr3_nt: TGTGCCAGCAGCCTTACCGGGACTAGCATTTTCTCCCACGAGCAGTACTTC

clone_size: many
v_call: TRBV5-1
j_call: TRBJ2-3
d_call: TRBD2
cdr3_length: 17
cdr3_aa: CASSPVTSGSGADTQYF
cdr3_nt: TGCGCCAGCAGCCCTGTGACTAGCGGGAGTGGGGCAGATACGCAGTATTTT

clone_size: .
v_call: TRBV28
j_call: TRBJ1-2
d_call: TRBD1
cdr3_length: 16
cdr3_aa: CASRSGPGQNVYGYTF
cdr3_nt: TGTGCCAGCAGGTCTGGTCCGGGACAGAATGTCTATGGCTACACCTTC

clone_size: .
v_call: TRBV4-1
j_call: TRBJ2-7
d_call: TRBD1
cdr3_length: 17
cdr3_aa: CASSQVLSATGAYEQYF
cdr3_nt: TGCGCCAGCAGCCAAGTTCTCTCAGCCACAGGGGCCTACGAGCAGTACTTC

clone_size: .
v_call: TRBV7-9
j_call: TRBJ2-1
d_call: .
cdr3_length: 12
cdr3_aa: CASSRTSHEQFF
cdr3_nt: TGTGCCAGCAGCCGAACTAGCCACGAGCAGTTCTTC

clone_size: few
v_call: TRBV14
j_call: TRBJ1-2
d_call: .
cdr3_length: 14
cdr3_aa: CASSQARQGYGYTF
cdr3_nt: TGTGCCAGCAGCCAAGCAAGGCAGGGCTATGGCTACACCTTC

clone_size: .
v_call: TRBV19
j_call: TRBJ1-1
d_call: .
cdr3_length: 15
cdr3_aa: CASSFMRQGNTEAFF
cdr3_nt: TGTGCCAGTAGCTTTATGAGGCAGGGAAACACTGAAGCTTTCTTT

clone_size: .
v_call: TRBV5-1
j_call: TRBJ2-6
d_call: .
cdr3_length: 16
cdr3_aa: CASSLMTGSGANVLTF
cdr3_nt: TGCGCCAGCAGCTTGATGACAGGCTCTGGGGCCAACGTCCTGACTTTC

clone_size: .
v_call: TRBV18
j_call: TRBJ1-3
d_call: TRBD1
cdr3_length: 14
cdr3_aa: CASSPQGAGNTIYF
cdr3_nt: TGTGCCAGCTCACCGCAGGGGGCTGGAAACACCATATATTTT

clone_size: .
v_call: TRBV7-9
j_call: TRBJ1-1
d_call: TRBD1
cdr3_length: 15
cdr3_aa: CASSLEYRGLDEAFF
cdr3_nt: TGTGCCAGCAGCTTAGAGTACAGGGGGCTAGATGAAGCTTTCTTT

clone_size: .
v_call: TRBV6-5
j_call: TRBJ2-3
d_call: TRBD1
cdr3_length: 14
cdr3_aa: CASSRDSNTDTQYF
cdr3_nt: TGTGCCAGCAGCCGGGACAGCAACACAGATACGCAGTATTTT

clone_size: .
v_call: TRBV29-1
j_call: TRBJ2-4
d_call: TRBD1
cdr3_length: 15
cdr3_aa: CSVEDGQGARNIQYF
cdr3_nt: TGCAGCGTTGAAGATGGACAGGGGGCACGGAACATTCAGTACTTC

clone_size: .
v_call: TRBV19
j_call: TRBJ1-4
d_call: .
cdr3_length: 13
cdr3_aa: CASSIGRGDRLFF
cdr3_nt: TGTGCCAGTAGTATAGGGAGGGGAGATCGACTGTTTTTT